Below are 25 T cell receptor beta chains sequenced from a single sample in a study of control samples from healthy donors and cancer patients. TCRdb's copy holds only in-frame clones and misses some; the assay was immunoSEQ multiplex PCR. The sample has almost 85,000 clones; approximately 82% are singletons. Sequencing used PBMCs. These receptors originate from a man aged 55 to 69 with head and neck cancer.

This chain uses TRBV11-2 with TRBJ2-7; TRBD2 is a possible D gene (5 bases). The CDR3 sequence is 14 residues long. Looked up from germline, CDR1 is SGHAT and CDR2 is FQNNGV. V was cut by 1 base and J by 4 bases, with 11 bases left in between. The CDR3 DNA is TGTGCCAGCAGCTTAGGAGGGCCTACTTACGAGCAGTACTTC. Translated, it gives CASSLGGPTYEQYF.

This chain connects TRBV2 to TRBJ1-6; 8 bases are a match to TRBD1. The CDR3 is 13 amino acids. The V gene's germline CDR1 is SNHLY and CDR2 FYNNEI. V was clipped by 6 bases and J by 8 bases; unmatched bases: 3. DNA of the CDR3: TGTGCCAGCAGGGGGACAGGAGATTCACCCCTCCACTTT. Protein product: CASRGTGDSPLHF.

This rearrangement joins TRBV6-5 to TRBJ1-2; D gene unclear. The CDR3 is 14 residues long. Trimming took 5 bases from V and 8 from J, leaving 18 bases between them. The germline V gene encodes CDR1 MNHEY and CDR2 SVGAGI. CDR3 sequence: CASSPVPDFGGYTF. The CDR3 region has the DNA TGTGCCAGCAGTCCAGTCCCGGACTTTGGCGGCTACACCTTC.

CDR3 nucleotide sequence: TGTGCCAGCAGCCCATCTCGGGGTCTAGCCCTATCCTACAATGAGCAGTTCTTC. Translated: CASSPSRGLALSYNEQFF. The rearrangement uses TRBV14 and TRBJ2-1; a weak D match, TRBD2 (5 bases). Germline CDR1 and CDR2: SGHDN and FVKESK. Trimming took 4 bases from V and 1 from J, leaving 20 bases between them. This CDR3 is built from 18 residues.

The genes are TRBV7-9 and TRBJ2-5; D may correspond to TRBD1 or TRBD2 (5 bases each). V gave up 7 bases and J gave up 7 bases, with 16 bases separating them. Germline lookup yields CDR1 SEHNR and CDR2 FQNEAQ (reference sequence). CDR3 size: 13 residues. The CDR3 is CASKGNWAGTQYF. CDR3 nucleotides: TGTGCCAGCAAGGGGAATTGGGCGGGGACCCAGTACTTC.

The chain carries TRBV6-2 or TRBV6-3 and TRBJ2-5; TRBD1 agrees at 7 bases. The CDR3 spans 14 residues. From germline, CDR1 is MNHEY and CDR2 SVGEGT. Trimming took 6 bases from V and 5 from J; bases not matched to a gene: 9. CDR3 coding DNA: TGTGCCAGCAGCTTACAGGGGCTGCGGGAGACCCAGTACTTC. This codes for CASSLQGLRETQYF.

The genes are TRBV4-2 and TRBJ2-1, with 15 positions matching TRBD2. This CDR3 spans 21 amino acids. Germline V CDR1 and CDR2: LGHNA, YNFKEQ. Trimming removed 3 bases from V and 5 bases from J; junction bases left unmatched: 17. The CDR3 reads CASSHLWRGGTSGRRDNEQFF. CDR3 bases: TGTGCCAGCAGCCATTTGTGGCGGGGGGGGACTAGCGGGAGGCGGGACAATGAGCAGTTCTTC.

The chain has TRBV11-2 and TRBJ1-4; no definite D call. Trimming took 6 bases from V and 7 from J, leaving 6 bases between them. The CDR3 spans 11 residues. Germline CDR1 is SGHAT and CDR2 is FQNNGV. The CDR3: CASRASEKLFF. The CDR3 DNA is TGTGCCAGCAGGGCAAGTGAAAAACTGTTTTTT.

The chain recombines TRBV6-5 with TRBJ1-1, with no clear D. V was clipped by 11 bases and J by 4 bases, with 14 bases between them. The CDR3 is made up of 12 amino acids. Germline loops: CDR1 MNHEY, CDR2 SVGAGI. CDR3 DNA: TGTGCCGCCTACGGTTTCGGCACTGAAGCTTTCTTT. Encoded protein: CAAYGFGTEAFF.

This chain uses TRBV29-1 with TRBJ2-1; D gene ambiguous. V gave up 0 bases and J gave up 10 bases, with 19 bases separating them. The CDR3 loop spans 15 amino acids. Germline loops: CDR1 SQVTM, CDR2 ANQGSEA. The CDR3 here is CSVEDGQGVVNEQFF. The CDR3, as DNA: TGCAGCGTTGAAGATGGCCAAGGAGTCGTGAACGAGCAGTTCTTC.

J is TRBJ2-7 and V is TRBV12-3 or TRBV12-4; possible D gene TRBD2, 7 bases. CDR3 length: 13 amino acids. V was clipped by 6 bases and J by 6 bases, with 15 bases between them. CDR3 residues: CASRPEGGGEQYF. The CDR3 DNA follows: TGTGCCAGCAGACCCGAGGGAGGGGGCGAGCAGTACTTC.

The genes are TRBV2 and TRBJ1-1, with D tentatively TRBD1 (6 bases). Germline V CDR1 and CDR2: SNHLY, FYNNEI. V lost 2 bases to trimming and J lost 3 bases, with 10 bases between them. The CDR3 is made up of 14 amino acids. CDR3 residues: CASSEQGSDTEAFF. CDR3 bases: TGTGCCAGCAGTGAACAGGGGAGCGACACTGAAGCTTTCTTT.

By sample fraction, this clone is medium-sized (0.01 to 0.1%). The chain couples TRBV15 to TRBJ1-1; D ambiguous. Germline CDR1 and CDR2: LNHNV and YYDKDF (reference sequence). CDR3 size: 15 residues. V was clipped by 5 bases and J by 2 bases, with 15 bases between them. The CDR3 loop is CATSVRAGGNTEAFF. In DNA, the CDR3 is TGTGCCACCAGCGTAAGGGCAGGAGGAAACACTGAAGCTTTCTTT.

This chain links TRBV29-1 with TRBJ2-1; no definite D call. Trimming pared 7 bases from V and 7 bases from J, leaving 17 bases between. CDR1 is SQVTM and CDR2 is ANQGSEA in the germline V gene. CDR3 length: 13 residues. The CDR3: CSAGLGFGNEQFF. The CDR3 DNA is TGCAGCGCCGGGTTGGGATTCGGGAATGAGCAGTTCTTC.

V gene TRBV7-2 combines with J gene TRBJ2-3; 7 nucleotides line up with TRBD1. The CDR3 runs to 18 residues. Germline V gene lookup returns CDR1 SGHTA and CDR2 FQGNSA. J was trimmed by 2 bases and V by 5 bases; bases with no gene match: 16. Written as DNA, the CDR3 is TGTGCCAGCAGCCCCAAGTTCAGCCCGGGACAGAACACAGATACGCAGTATTTT. Translated: CASSPKFSPGQNTDTQYF.

V and J are TRBV28 and TRBJ1-5; D gene unclear. V was pared by 10 bases and J by 4 bases, with 20 bases between. CDR1 and CDR2 from the germline V gene are MDHEN and SYDVKM. The CDR3 loop spans 15 amino acids. DNA of the CDR3: TGTGCCACACGAAGGGAGGGCCGGGAAAATCAGCCCCAGCATTTT. Amino acids: CATRREGRENQPQHF.

This rearrangement joins TRBV24-1 to TRBJ2-1, with 7 bases fitting TRBD2. The CDR3 sequence is 11 residues long. Germline-derived CDR1 and CDR2 are KGHDR and SFDVKD. Trimming removed 7 bases from V and 15 bases from J; junction bases left unmatched: 8. DNA for the CDR3: TGTGCCACCAGCAGACTAGCTGGGTGGTTCTTC. The encoded protein is CATSRLAGWFF.

This chain connects TRBV4-2 to TRBJ2-7; D may match TRBD1 or TRBD2 (7 bases each). The CDR3 consists of 15 residues. The germline V gene has CDR1 LGHNA and CDR2 YNFKEQ. V was clipped by 1 base and J by 5 bases, with 15 bases between them. The CDR3: CASSQGLTGRDEQYF. CDR3 coding DNA: TGTGCCAGCAGCCAAGGTCTGACAGGGAGGGACGAGCAGTACTTC.

The rearrangement uses TRBV5-6 and TRBJ2-6, with D perhaps matching TRBD1 (6 bases). Trimming removed 8 bases from V and 0 bases from J, with 18 bases in between. This CDR3 spans 17 amino acids. The germline V gene has CDR1 SGHDT and CDR2 YYEEEE. The CDR3 DNA sequence: TGTGCCAGTAGAAAGGACAGACATGCCTCTGGGGCCAACGTCCTGACTTTC. This codes for CASRKDRHASGANVLTF.

The V call is TRBV15, the J call TRBJ1-5; unclear D gene. The CDR3 has 15 amino acids. Germline CDR1 reads LNHNV; CDR2 reads YYDKDF (reference sequence). The germline V and J ends were trimmed by 6 bases and 0 bases, with 12 bases remaining between them. Here the CDR3 DNA reads TGTGCCACCAGTCGGCAGGAAGGTAGCAATCAGCCCCAGCATTTT. Its translation: CATSRQEGSNQPQHF.

This chain uses TRBV10-3 with TRBJ2-7; D might be TRBD1 (5 bases). Looked up from germline, CDR1 is ENHRY and CDR2 is SYGVKD. The CDR3 is made up of 13 amino acids. Trimming took off 10 bases at V and 1 base at J, with 14 bases between the two ends. The CDR3 nucleotides read TGTGCCAGCGAGGCAGGGAATTCCTACGAGCAGTACTTC. It codes for CASEAGNSYEQYF.

The V call is TRBV6-1, the J call TRBJ1-4, with D unresolved. CDR1 and CDR2 from the germline V gene are MNHNS and SASEGT. The CDR3 totals 14 residues. Between the trimmed V and J ends, which lost 2 bases and 5 bases, there was a span of 9 bases. This CDR3 reads CASSELGPNEKLFF. Written as DNA, the CDR3 is TGTGCCAGCAGTGAACTGGGCCCGAATGAAAAACTGTTTTTT.

This clone was observed a handful of times. This chain connects TRBV11-2 to TRBJ1-2, with D perhaps TRBD1 (5 bases). CDR1 and CDR2 from the germline V gene are SGHAT and FQNNGV. The germline V and J ends were trimmed by 4 bases and 3 bases, with 15 bases remaining between them. The CDR3 contains 15 residues. CDR3 nucleotide sequence: TGTGCCAGCAGCTCCTTCTGGAGGGGCGACTATGGCTACACCTTC. Residues: CASSSFWRGDYGYTF.

This chain uses TRBV5-1 with TRBJ2-7, with 10 nucleotides matching TRBD1. CDR1 and CDR2 from the germline V gene are SGHRS and YFSETQ. J was trimmed by 2 bases and V by 4 bases; bases with no gene match: 3. CDR3 size: 14 residues. The CDR3 sequence is CASSVDRGPYEQYF. The CDR3 nucleotides read TGCGCCAGCAGCGTCGACAGGGGGCCCTACGAGCAGTACTTC.

This chain links TRBV14 with TRBJ2-2; the D is unclear. Germline lookup yields CDR1 SGHDN and CDR2 FVKESK. This CDR3 contains 16 residues. Deletions cut 1 base from V and 0 bases from J, with 9 bases between. The CDR3 DNA is TGTGCCAGCAGCCAAGCGTTCTCCTCGAACACCGGGGAGCTGTTTTTT. It yields the protein CASSQAFSSNTGELFF.